These 30 T cell receptor beta chains came from one sample sequenced in a study of PD-L1 blockade in urothelial cancer. The time point here: pretreatment peripheral blood. The table came from immunoSEQ multiplex PCR; TCRdb's copy has only in-frame clones and leaves some out. The data hold 84,000 or so clones, with about 84% observed a single time. Here the sequenced sample was PBMCs, taken around atezolizumab (anti-PD-L1) treatment. All receptors derive from a man aged 60-69 years with urothelial cancer.

This chain links TRBV27 with TRBJ1-3; 7 nucleotides match TRBD1. J was trimmed by 0 bases and V by 3 bases; bases with no gene match: 8. Germline V CDR1 and CDR2: MNHEY, SMNVEV (reference sequence). This CDR3 spans 17 amino acids. Here the CDR3 DNA reads TGTGCCAGCAGTTTGCCCCGACAGGGAAACTCTGGAAACACCATATATTTT. Its protein is CASSLPRQGNSGNTIYF.

This clone has only one observation. This chain joins TRBV28 and TRBJ1-1; unclear D gene. The CDR3 sequence is 12 residues long. Germline V gives CDR1 MDHEN, CDR2 SYDVKM. Between the trimmed V and J ends, which lost 8 bases and 1 base, there was a span of 8 bases. The CDR3 sequence: CASGLANTEAFF. CDR3 bases: TGTGCCAGCGGGCTTGCGAACACTGAAGCTTTCTTT.

This chain joins TRBV19 and TRBJ2-3; the match to TRBD2 covers 16 bases. Germline V gene sequence: CDR1 LNHDA, CDR2 SQIVND (reference sequence). There are 18 residues in the CDR3. The junction had 8 bases not matched to a gene; V was cut back by 4 bases and J by 4 bases. The DNA of the CDR3 is TGTGCCAGTAGTAAGACTCGGGGACTAGCGGGGGGGCCAGATACGCAGTATTTT. This encodes CASSKTRGLAGGPDTQYF.

The V and J genes are TRBV19 and TRBJ1-6, with D maybe TRBD1 (5 bases). Germline V gene lookup returns CDR1 LNHDA and CDR2 SQIVND (reference sequence). V was clipped by 5 bases and J by 7 bases, with 21 bases between them. The CDR3 covers 17 residues. CDR3 protein: CASSPGGPSIPNSPLHF. In DNA form, the CDR3 reads TGTGCCAGTAGTCCCGGGGGACCGTCAATCCCGAATTCACCCCTCCACTTT. The whole variable domain, remainder taken from reference TRBV19 and TRBJ1-6, is DGGITQSPKYLFRKEGQNVTLSCEQNLNHDAMYWYRQDPGQGLRLIYYSQIVNDFQKGDIAEGYSVSREKKESFPLTVTSAQKNPTAFYLCASSPGGPSIPNSPLHFGNGTRLTVT.

V usage is TRBV29-1 and J usage is TRBJ2-7, with D perhaps matching TRBD2 (6 bases). This CDR3 is 13 amino acids long. Germline CDR1 reads SQVTM; CDR2 reads ANQGSEA. V was cut by 3 bases and J by 5 bases, with 14 bases left in between. CDR3 loop: CSVEGGVRDEQYF. DNA of the CDR3: TGCAGCGTTGAGGGAGGCGTTCGGGACGAGCAGTACTTC.

J is TRBJ2-5 and V is TRBV10-2; 7 bases map to TRBD1. This CDR3 has 16 residues. V lost 0 bases to trimming and J lost 0 bases; unmatched junction nucleotides: 4. From germline, CDR1 is WSHSY and CDR2 SAAADI. CDR3 loop: CASSESGTEYQETQYF. The DNA for the CDR3 is TGCGCCAGCAGTGAGTCAGGGACAGAGTACCAAGAGACCCAGTACTTC.

The rearrangement links TRBV13 to TRBJ1-6, with TRBD1 matching over 9 bases. The germline gives CDR1 PRHDT, CDR2 FYEKMQ (reference sequence). J gave up 0 bases and V 4 bases, and 7 bases lay outside the gene matches. CDR3 length equals 18 residues. The CDR3 reads CASSSGQGGGSYNSPLHF. DNA of the CDR3: TGTGCCAGCAGCTCGGGACAGGGAGGCGGCTCCTATAATTCACCCCTCCACTTT.

The chain combines TRBV11-2 with TRBJ2-7; TRBD2 aligns across 8 bases. Germline V gives CDR1 SGHAT, CDR2 FQNNGV. After removal of 3 bases from V and 2 bases from J, the junction contained 3 bases not matched to a gene. The CDR3 contains 14 residues. CDR3 loop: CASSFSGGPYEQYF. Here the CDR3 DNA reads TGTGCCAGCAGCTTCAGCGGGGGCCCCTACGAGCAGTACTTC. Combining the CDR3 with reference TRBV11-2 and TRBJ2-7 gives the whole variable domain EAGVAQSPRYKIIEKRQSVAFWCNPISGHATLYWYQQILGQGPKLLIQFQNNGVVDDSQLPKDRFSAERLKGVDSTLKIQPAKLEDSAVYLCASSFSGGPYEQYFGPGTRLTVT.

The chain carries TRBV7-8 and TRBJ2-7, with TRBD1 as a possible D gene (5 bases). Germline CDR1 SGHVS, CDR2 FQNEAQ. CDR3 size: 14 residues. V was cut by 1 base and J by 1 base, with 8 bases left in between. The CDR3 DNA reads TGTGCCAGCAGCTTAGGGACACGATCCTACGAGCAGTACTTC. It is translated as CASSLGTRSYEQYF.

This clone appeared once. This rearrangement joins TRBV7-2 to TRBJ2-7; weak D call: TRBD1 (7 bases). CDR3 length: 14 amino acids. Per the germline V gene, CDR1 is SGHTA and CDR2 is FQGNSA. V was clipped by 5 bases and J by 3 bases, with 14 bases between them. DNA of the CDR3: TGTGCCAGCAGCGGAGGGGGCAGTGGCTACGAGCAGTACTTC. Its translation: CASSGGGSGYEQYF.

This rearrangement joins TRBV7-2 to TRBJ2-7; TRBD2 matches at 9 bases. With V trimmed by 5 bases and J by 0 bases, 5 bases remained unmatched. CDR1 is SGHTA and CDR2 is FQGNSA in the germline V gene. This CDR3 spans 15 amino acids. CDR3: CASSPDSGSSYEQYF. CDR3 nucleotide sequence: TGTGCCAGCAGCCCCGATAGCGGGAGCTCCTACGAGCAGTACTTC.

This clone was detected only once. The rearrangement links TRBV18 to TRBJ1-5; possible D gene TRBD1, 5 bases. The CDR3 extends over 19 amino acids. Germline CDR1 is KGHSH and CDR2 is LQKENI. Trimming removed 2 bases at V and 0 bases at J, with 20 bases between. CDR3 region: CASSPSGLFGLNSNQPQHF. The DNA for the CDR3 is TGTGCCAGCTCACCATCGGGGCTTTTCGGACTAAATAGCAATCAGCCCCAGCATTTT.

This clone was recorded once. The J gene is TRBJ2-1, the V gene TRBV9, with TRBD2 identical over 8 bases. The V segment lost 0 bases and the J segment 5 bases; nucleotides outside the gene matches: 7. The CDR3 length is 16 residues. Looked up from germline, CDR1 is SGDLS and CDR2 is YYNGEE. The CDR3 here is CASSVAGRAGHNEQFF. The CDR3 bases are TGTGCCAGCAGCGTAGCCGGGAGGGCGGGCCACAATGAGCAGTTCTTC.

The V gene is TRBV30, the J gene TRBJ1-1; D call uncertain. Germline V CDR1 and CDR2: GTSNPN, SVGIG (reference sequence). This CDR3 spans 13 amino acids. V lost 1 base, J lost 10 bases, and 16 bases lay in between. The DNA of the CDR3 is TGTGCCTGGAGTGGACAAGTGGGGAGTGGAGCTTTCTTT. Translated: CAWSGQVGSGAFF.

This clone was seen a handful of times. The chain uses TRBV28 and TRBJ1-2; tentative D call: TRBD1 (5 bases). With 3 bases removed from V and 8 bases from J, the gap between germline ends came to 10 bases. CDR3 length equals 12 residues. Per germline, CDR1 MDHEN and CDR2 SYDVKM. Here the CDR3 reads CASSLGRRGYTF. The CDR3, as DNA: TGTGCCAGCAGTTTGGGGCGCCGAGGCTACACCTTC.

The chain links TRBV7-8 to TRBJ2-2; D perhaps matches TRBD2 (5 bases). Between the trimmed V and J ends, which lost 5 bases and 1 base, there was a span of 8 bases. CDR3 length: 14 residues. CDR1 SGHVS and CDR2 FQNEAQ come from the germline V gene. For the CDR3, the DNA is TGTGCCAGCAGCGCGGACTGGAACACCGGGGAGCTGTTTTTT. Protein sequence: CASSADWNTGELFF.

There are a few counts of this clone. The same CDR3 also results from other DNA sequences found in this sample. The V gene is TRBV19, the J gene TRBJ2-7, with D possibly being TRBD2 (6 bases). From germline, CDR1 is LNHDA and CDR2 SQIVND (reference sequence). CDR3 length equals 13 residues. V was cut by 5 bases and J by 1 base, with 9 bases left in between. CDR3 residues: CASSPRGSYEQYF. The DNA for the CDR3 is TGTGCCAGTAGTCCCCGGGGGTCCTACGAGCAGTACTTC.

The sample holds a few counts of this clone. This rearrangement joins TRBV5-1 to TRBJ2-3; TRBD2 agrees at 7 bases. The CDR3 contains 16 residues. J was trimmed by 3 bases and V by 3 bases; bases with no gene match: 10. Germline V lookup: CDR1 SGHRS, CDR2 YFSETQ. CDR3 in DNA: TGCGCCAGCAGCTCCGAACTTCGACTAGCAACAGATACGCAGTATTTT. Translated: CASSSELRLATDTQYF.

This clone was observed a handful of times. The chain couples TRBV28 to TRBJ1-2, with 7 bases identical to TRBD1. This CDR3 spans 13 amino acids. Germline V gene data show CDR1 as MDHEN and CDR2 as SYDVKM. With 6 bases clipped from V and 7 bases from J, the junction kept 8 bases outside the gene matches. CDR3 sequence reads: CASRIDRESGYTF. CDR3 in DNA: TGTGCCAGCAGGATTGACAGGGAGTCTGGCTACACCTTC.

This chain joins TRBV9 and TRBJ1-4; D is unresolved. V was shortened by 2 bases and J by 8 bases, with 7 bases between the two germline ends. CDR1 and CDR2 (germline): SGDLS, YYNGEE. CDR3 length equals 12 residues. The CDR3 DNA sequence: TGTGCCAGCAGCGTTAACGGGGAAAAACTGTTTTTT. Translating it yields CASSVNGEKLFF.

Details on this clone: At one end, the junction sequence differs from germline, possibly due to a read error. The V gene is TRBV7-3, the J gene TRBJ1-6, with 9 bases that match TRBD1. The CDR3 covers 15 residues. The V gene's germline CDR1 is SGHTA and CDR2 FQGTGA. CDR3: CASSSGTGYTSPLHF. Here the CDR3 DNA reads TGTGCCAGCAGCTCAGGGACAGGGTATACTTCACCCCTCCACTTT.

CDR3 coding DNA: TGTGCCAGCAGTTTTCAGGAAGCCCGGGGCACCGGGGAGCTGTTTTTT. Encoded protein: CASSFQEARGTGELFF. The rearrangement links TRBV27 to TRBJ2-2, with D maybe TRBD2 (5 bases). The CDR3 runs to 16 residues. Trimming cost V 3 bases and J 4 bases, with 15 bases left between them. In germline, CDR1 is MNHEY, CDR2 SMNVEV (reference sequence).

The J gene is TRBJ2-2, the V gene TRBV10-1, with a weak D call TRBD2 (5 bases). The CDR3 has 14 amino acids. Germline values: CDR1 WNHNN, CDR2 SYGVQD (reference sequence). Trimming pared 8 bases from V and 3 bases from J, leaving 13 bases between. The CDR3 nucleotides read TGCGCCAGCGGATCGGGAACCGACACCGGGGAGCTGTTTTTT. It translates to CASGSGTDTGELFF.

This clone is labeled medium-sized. The V call is TRBV6-1, the J call TRBJ2-7; 10 nucleotides line up with TRBD2. The CDR3 totals 16 residues. Germline CDR1 reads MNHNS; CDR2 reads SASEGT. The trim removed 3 bases at V and 7 bases at J, leaving 12 bases unmatched. The CDR3 region is CASSETSSGRRWEQYF. The CDR3 DNA is TGTGCCAGCAGTGAGACGTCTAGCGGGAGAAGATGGGAGCAGTACTTC.

The gene calls are TRBV5-1 and TRBJ1-1; D is possibly TRBD1 (5 bases). V lost 3 bases and J lost 5, with 14 bases in between. Germline assignment: CDR1 SGHRS and CDR2 YFSETQ. CDR3 length: 14 residues. The chain's CDR3 is CASSSRVGDTEAFF. The CDR3, as DNA: TGCGCCAGCAGCTCCAGGGTAGGTGATACTGAAGCTTTCTTT.

The chain has TRBV6-5 and TRBJ2-7; 8 bases are shared with TRBD1. The V and J ends lost 6 bases and 6 bases, in that order; junction bases with no gene match: 4. CDR1 MNHEY and CDR2 SVGAGI come from the germline V gene. This CDR3 comprises 12 residues. Written as DNA, the CDR3 is TGTGCCAGCAGATCCACAGGGGGCGAGCAGTACTTC. Translated, it gives CASRSTGGEQYF.

CDR3 DNA sequence: TGTGCCAGCAGCGTAGCTTGGCTAGCGGGAGATACGCAGTATTTT. This translates into CASSVAWLAGDTQYF. The V gene is TRBV9, the J gene TRBJ2-3; 8 nucleotides line up with TRBD2. J lost 5 bases, V lost 0 bases, and 5 bases had no gene match. This CDR3 contains 15 residues. Looked up from germline, CDR1 is SGDLS and CDR2 is YYNGEE.

The J gene is TRBJ2-1, the V gene TRBV19, with 7 nucleotides matching TRBD2. Per the germline V gene, CDR1 is LNHDA and CDR2 is SQIVND (reference sequence). CDR3 length: 15 residues. Germline trimming cut 2 bases from V and 2 bases from J; bases unmatched to any gene: 3. The CDR3 sequence: CASSITSETYNEQFF. In nucleotides, the CDR3 is TGTGCCAGTAGTATAACTAGCGAAACCTACAATGAGCAGTTCTTC.

CDR3 sequence: CASKGQRPNTEAFF. Here the CDR3 DNA reads TGTGCCAGCAAGGGACAGCGGCCGAACACTGAAGCTTTCTTT. The chain links TRBV2 to TRBJ1-1, with TRBD1 matching over 7 bases. Germline loops: CDR1 SNHLY, CDR2 FYNNEI. The CDR3 has 14 residues. Trimming cost V 7 bases and J 1 base; bases outside gene matches: 6.

The J gene is TRBJ2-3, the V gene TRBV5-1; D is undetermined. This CDR3 comprises 13 residues. V gave up 1 base and J gave up 4 bases, with 7 bases separating them. Germline V gives CDR1 SGHRS, CDR2 YFSETQ. CDR3 amino acids: CASSLYGSDTQYF. In nucleotides, the CDR3 is TGCGCCAGCAGCTTGTACGGGTCAGATACGCAGTATTTT.